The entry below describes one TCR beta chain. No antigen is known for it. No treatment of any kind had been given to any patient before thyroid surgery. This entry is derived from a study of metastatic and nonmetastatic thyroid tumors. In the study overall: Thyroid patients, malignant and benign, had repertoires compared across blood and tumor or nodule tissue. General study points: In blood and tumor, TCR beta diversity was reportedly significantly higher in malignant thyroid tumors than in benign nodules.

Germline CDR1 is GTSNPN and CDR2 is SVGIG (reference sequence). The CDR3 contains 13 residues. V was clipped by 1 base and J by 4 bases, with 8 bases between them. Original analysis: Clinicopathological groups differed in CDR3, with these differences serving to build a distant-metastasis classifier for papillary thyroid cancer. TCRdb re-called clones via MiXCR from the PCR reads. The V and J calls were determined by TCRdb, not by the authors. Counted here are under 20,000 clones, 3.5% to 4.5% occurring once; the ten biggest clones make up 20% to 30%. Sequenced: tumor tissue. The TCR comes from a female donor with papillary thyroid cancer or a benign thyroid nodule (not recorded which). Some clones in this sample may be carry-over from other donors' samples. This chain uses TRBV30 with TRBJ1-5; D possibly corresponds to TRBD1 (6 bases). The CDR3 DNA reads TGTGCCTGGAGTGGAGGGGGAAATCAGCCCCAGCATTTT. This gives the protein CAWSGGGNQPQHF.